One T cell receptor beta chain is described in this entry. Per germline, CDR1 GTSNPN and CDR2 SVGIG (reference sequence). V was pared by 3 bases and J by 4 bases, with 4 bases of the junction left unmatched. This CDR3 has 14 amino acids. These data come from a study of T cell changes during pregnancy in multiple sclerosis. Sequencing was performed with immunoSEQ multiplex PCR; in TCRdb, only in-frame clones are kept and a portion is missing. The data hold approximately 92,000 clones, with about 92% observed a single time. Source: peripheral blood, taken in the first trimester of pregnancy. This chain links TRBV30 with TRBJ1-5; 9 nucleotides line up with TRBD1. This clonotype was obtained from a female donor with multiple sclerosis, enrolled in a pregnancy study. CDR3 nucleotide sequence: TGTGCCTGGAGCGGCGACAGGGGGAATCAGCCCCAGCATTTT. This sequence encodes CAWSGDRGNQPQHF. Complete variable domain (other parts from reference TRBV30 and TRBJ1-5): SQTIHQWPATLVQPVGSPLSLECTVEGTSNPNLYWYRQAAGRGLQLLFYSVGIGQISSEVPQNLSASRPQDRQFILSSKKLLLSDSGFYLCAWSGDRGNQPQHFGDGTRLSIL.